The 21 T cell receptor beta chains presented below share a single source sample, sequenced in a study of blood T cell repertoires in COVID-19. Only in-frame clones appear in the TCRdb table, and some are missing; sequencing was by immunoSEQ multiplex PCR. The table has around 300,000 clones, 80% to 90% seen once. Sequences were obtained from peripheral blood. These receptors all stem from a woman in her sixties or seventies with acute or convalescent COVID-19.

This chain links TRBV2 with TRBJ2-2; TRBD2 might be the D (7 bases). The CDR3 length is 15 residues. The V and J ends lost 8 bases and 2 bases respectively, with 15 bases between them. CDR1 and CDR2 from the germline V gene are SNHLY and FYNNEI. This CDR3 reads CASRMGGLNTGELFF. For the CDR3, the DNA is TGTGCCAGCCGTATGGGGGGGCTAAACACCGGGGAGCTGTTTTTT. The full variable domain, completed using reference TRBV2 and TRBJ2-2, is EPEVTQTPSHQVTQMGQEVILRCVPISNHLYFYWYRQILGQKVEFLVSFYNNEISEKSEIFDDQFSVERPDGSNFTLKIRSTKLEDSAMYFCASRMGGLNTGELFFGEGSRLTVL.

This clone was seen a single time. The chain couples TRBV30 to TRBJ1-1, with a weak D call TRBD1 (5 bases). Trimming left V 5 bases short and J 0 bases short, with 7 bases between. The CDR3 loop spans 12 amino acids. Germline V gene lookup returns CDR1 GTSNPN and CDR2 SVGIG (reference sequence). As DNA, the CDR3 is TGTGCCTGGTCCAGGGTGAACACTGAAGCTTTCTTT. This encodes CAWSRVNTEAFF.

The chain uses TRBV9 and TRBJ1-4; 8 bases map to TRBD1. The V and J ends lost 3 bases and 8 bases, in that order; junction bases with no gene match: 6. In germline, CDR1 is SGDLS, CDR2 YYNGEE. This CDR3 is 14 amino acids long. CDR3 residues: CASSEGQVGEKLFF. DNA for the CDR3: TGTGCCAGCAGCGAGGGACAGGTTGGGGAAAAACTGTTTTTT.

The table lists this clone with a few counts. The CDR3 reads CASSHRTAEQPQHF. CDR3 nucleotide sequence: TGTGCCAGCAGCCACCGGACAGCGGAACAGCCCCAGCATTTT. The chain carries TRBV3-1 (or the pseudogene TRBV3-2) and TRBJ1-5; tentatively, D is TRBD1 (6 bases). In germline, CDR1 is LGHDT, CDR2 YNNKEL (reference sequence). The CDR3 loop spans 14 amino acids. Deletions cut 3 bases from V and 7 bases from J, with 13 bases between.

The chain links TRBV6-5 to TRBJ2-3; 10 bases fit TRBD1. The CDR3 length is 15 residues. Germline V gives CDR1 MNHEY, CDR2 SVGAGI. The V and J ends lost 5 bases and 9 bases, in that order; junction bases with no gene match: 11. The CDR3 sequence is CASSPRRGQGQTQYF. CDR3 DNA: TGTGCCAGCAGTCCAAGACGGGGACAGGGGCAGACGCAGTATTTT.

This chain uses TRBV11-2 with TRBJ2-2, with 10 bases lining up with TRBD1. The germline gives CDR1 SGHAT, CDR2 FQNNGV. There are 14 residues in the CDR3. V was clipped by 6 bases and J by 4 bases; unmatched bases: 2. The CDR3 region is CASRGQGITGELFF. The CDR3 DNA sequence: TGTGCCAGCAGGGGACAGGGGATCACCGGGGAGCTGTTTTTT.

The rearrangement uses TRBV10-3 and TRBJ1-1; D gene ambiguous. The CDR3 is made up of 13 amino acids. The germline V and J ends were trimmed by 10 bases and 1 base, with 13 bases remaining between them. Germline V gives CDR1 ENHRY, CDR2 SYGVKD. DNA for the CDR3: TGTGCCACCGGTGACAAGAGGAACACTGAAGCTTTCTTT. It codes for CATGDKRNTEAFF.

The chain links TRBV24-1 to TRBJ1-2; 7 bases agree with TRBD1. CDR1 KGHDR and CDR2 SFDVKD come from the germline V gene. Trimming cost V 4 bases and J 1 base; bases outside gene matches: 5. The CDR3 is 15 residues long. The CDR3 is CATSDSNRGNYGYTF. In nucleotides, the CDR3 is TGTGCCACCAGTGACTCCAACAGGGGTAACTATGGCTACACCTTC.

The CDR3 coding sequence is TGTGCCAGCACCCCGACGGGGGAGAACACTGAAGCTTTCTTT. Protein product: CASTPTGENTEAFF. The J gene is TRBJ1-1, the V gene TRBV9, with D maybe TRBD1 (5 bases). The CDR3 spans 14 residues. V lost 6 bases and J lost 1, with 13 bases in between. CDR1 and CDR2 (germline): SGDLS, YYNGEE.

This chain uses TRBV6-6 with TRBJ2-1; maybe TRBD2 (5 bases). CDR3 size: 15 residues. Germline V gives CDR1 MNHNY, CDR2 SVGAGI (reference sequence). Trimming took 8 bases from V and 0 from J, leaving 14 bases between them. DNA for the CDR3: TGTGCCAGCGGCCCTTCGAGGGACTCCTACAATGAGCAGTTCTTC. It translates to CASGPSRDSYNEQFF.

This clone has only one observation. The chain has TRBV6-1 and TRBJ2-6, with D unclear. The V gene's germline CDR1 is MNHNS and CDR2 SASEGT. V lost 3 bases, J lost 2 bases, and 14 bases lay in between. CDR3 size: 17 residues. CDR3 protein: CASSDRSLSTGANVLTF. In DNA form, the CDR3 reads TGTGCCAGCAGTGACCGCTCCCTTAGCACTGGGGCCAACGTCCTGACTTTC.

The rearrangement joins TRBV6-1 to TRBJ2-7; 8 bases agree with TRBD1. With 1 base clipped from V and 3 bases from J, the junction kept 8 bases outside the gene matches. The CDR3 contains 16 residues. Germline CDR1 MNHNS, CDR2 SASEGT. CDR3 protein: CASSEVTSGGLYEQYF. CDR3 coding DNA: TGTGCCAGCAGTGAAGTCACCTCAGGGGGCCTCTACGAGCAGTACTTC.

This rearrangement joins TRBV10-3 to TRBJ2-7, with D perhaps matching TRBD2 (6 bases). CDR1 and CDR2 (germline): ENHRY, SYGVKD. The CDR3 totals 17 residues. V was trimmed by 0 bases and J by 1 base, leaving 16 bases between them. The CDR3 coding sequence is TGTGCCATCAGTGAGTCGATGGTCGGGGGTGGATCCTACGAGCAGTACTTC. Amino acid sequence: CAISESMVGGGSYEQYF.

The chain couples TRBV19 to TRBJ2-7; 7 positions match TRBD2. CDR1 is LNHDA and CDR2 is SQIVND in the germline V gene (reference sequence). V shed 6 bases and J 6 bases; nucleotides not matched to a gene: 11. This CDR3 comprises 14 residues. The CDR3 loop is CASSPRGGAVEQYF. CDR3 DNA sequence: TGTGCCAGTAGCCCTCGGGGAGGGGCGGTCGAGCAGTACTTC. The full variable domain, rest sourced from reference TRBV19 and TRBJ2-7, is DGGITQSPKYLFRKEGQNVTLSCEQNLNHDAMYWYRQDPGQGLRLIYYSQIVNDFQKGDIAEGYSVSREKKESFPLTVTSAQKNPTAFYLCASSPRGGAVEQYFGPGTRLTVT.

This clone was seen more than once but under ten times. The V call is TRBV5-1, the J call TRBJ1-1, with no clear D. The CDR3 covers 14 residues. V lost 0 bases and J 4 bases, leaving 10 bases between the germline ends. Germline lookup yields CDR1 SGHRS and CDR2 YFSETQ. In DNA, the CDR3 is TGCGCCAGCAGCTTGGGTCGGGGAAGCACTGAAGCTTTCTTT. It encodes CASSLGRGSTEAFF.

This clone was found a few times. The chain has TRBV5-1 and TRBJ1-3; D possibly corresponds to TRBD1 (6 bases). This CDR3 comprises 14 residues. Trimming took off 5 bases at V and 1 base at J, with 10 bases between the two ends. Germline CDR1 is SGHRS and CDR2 is YFSETQ. CDR3: CASRPGQSGNTIYF. The DNA of the CDR3 is TGCGCCAGCAGACCCGGACAGTCTGGAAACACCATATATTTT.

This clone was detected many times. The chain is built from TRBV6-1 and TRBJ2-7; no reliable D call. CDR3 length: 15 amino acids. The V end was cut by 0 bases, the J end by 0 bases, with 9 bases between. Looked up from germline, CDR1 is MNHNS and CDR2 is SASEGT. The CDR3 sequence is CASSEAQDSSYEQYF. The CDR3 bases are TGTGCCAGCAGTGAAGCCCAGGATAGCTCCTACGAGCAGTACTTC.

The chain couples TRBV11-3 to TRBJ2-5, with TRBD1 as a possible D gene (6 bases). V was trimmed by 5 bases and J by 1 base, leaving 8 bases between them. Germline V gene sequence: CDR1 SGHNT, CDR2 YENEEA. CDR3 length: 13 residues. The CDR3 nucleotides read TGTGCCAGCAGCGGGGGCCCCCAAGAGACCCAGTACTTC. This codes for CASSGGPQETQYF. The full variable domain, rest sourced from reference TRBV11-3 and TRBJ2-5, is EAGVVQSPRYKIIEKKQPVAFWCNPISGHNTLYWYLQNLGQGPELLIRYENEEAVDDSQLPKDRFSAERLKGVDSTLKIQPAELGDSAVYLCASSGGPQETQYFGPGTRLLVL.

The chain couples TRBV3-1 (or the pseudogene TRBV3-2) to TRBJ1-1, with D maybe TRBD1 (5 bases). This CDR3 has 16 residues. Trimming stripped 1 base from V and 4 bases from J, with 16 bases between. From germline, CDR1 is LGHDT and CDR2 YNNKEL (reference sequence). DNA of the CDR3: TGTGCCAGCAGCCAAGGCTTGGGAGGGGCGGGCACTGAAGCTTTCTTT. Its protein is CASSQGLGGAGTEAFF.

CDR3 coding DNA: TGTGCCAGCAGTTTGACAGGTGACCTCTACGAGCAGTACTTC. Translating gives CASSLTGDLYEQYF. The chain couples TRBV28 to TRBJ2-7; maybe TRBD1 (6 bases). The length of the CDR3 is 14 residues. Trimming removed 3 bases at V and 3 bases at J, with 12 bases between. From germline, CDR1 is MDHEN and CDR2 SYDVKM.

The V gene is TRBV7-3, the J gene TRBJ1-2; a weak D match, TRBD1 (5 bases). Germline V gene data show CDR1 as SGHTA and CDR2 as FQGTGA. There are 15 residues in the CDR3. Trimming shortened V by 1 base and J by 0 bases, and 9 bases separated the two germline ends. The CDR3 is CASSLRGETNYGYTF. CDR3 DNA: TGTGCCAGCAGCTTAAGGGGGGAGACTAACTATGGCTACACCTTC.